The text below deals with one T cell receptor beta chain. In the original analysis: Without quality scores, immunoSEQ junctional reads could not be filtered like full-length reads. The protocol was immunoSEQ multiplex PCR, while the TCRdb copy is restricted to in-frame clones and leaves out a portion. That table furnishes V, J and clone size, whereas the DNA furnished D and trimming. The sample lists about 2.4 million clones, under 95% occurring once. The sample originates from a study of shared clonotypes between healthy human individuals. The J segment lost 2 bases and the V segment lost 3 bases, leaving 9 bases of the junction unmatched. Germline CDR1 SNHLY, CDR2 FYNNEI. CDR3 length: 16 residues.

This sequence joins TRBV2 and TRBJ2-7, with 8 bases aligning to TRBD2. Sequenced input: naive CD4+ T cells from PBMCs. Specified subset: CD45RA+ positively selected. This clonotype originated in a young man in good health. Some clones in this sample may be carry-over from other donors' samples. This CDR3 reads CASSDSIAGLTYEQYF. CDR3 coding DNA: TGTGCCAGCAGTGATAGCATAGCGGGACTAACCTACGAGCAGTACTTC.